What follows describes a single T cell receptor (beta chain). Its target is not known. With a much larger clone just one base away, this may be a read error. The data originate from a study of spatial heterogeneity in lung cancer. At the level of the study: The average count in raw reads for each unique TCR and UMI combination exceeded eight appearances. Study-wide results and limits: Blood carried ubiquitous expanded tumor TCRs more at resection than follow-up.

Every TCR cDNA molecule carried a tag that served as a unique molecular identifier. TCRdb independently ran MiXCR on the 5' RACE reads; one entry per CDR3 protein. The sample contains about 36,000 distinct CDR3 sequences, around 5.2% of which appear only once. In germline, CDR1 is SGHVS, CDR2 FQNEAQ. The length of the CDR3 is 13 residues. Time point reported: sample taken at primary tumor resection. Whole RNA obtained from tumor, nontumor lung or frozen PBMC underwent sequencing without sorting. Samples were obtained from about 75 donors, all untreated early-stage non-small cell lung cancer patients. The rearrangement joins TRBV7-8 to TRBJ2-1; the D is unclear. The starting material was PBMCs, obtained at surgery. The origin of this receptor is a female donor with early-stage non-small cell lung cancer. CDR3 sequence (DNA): TGTGCCAGCAGCTTTAACGGATACAATGAGCAGATCTTC. This sequence encodes CASSFNGYNEQIF.